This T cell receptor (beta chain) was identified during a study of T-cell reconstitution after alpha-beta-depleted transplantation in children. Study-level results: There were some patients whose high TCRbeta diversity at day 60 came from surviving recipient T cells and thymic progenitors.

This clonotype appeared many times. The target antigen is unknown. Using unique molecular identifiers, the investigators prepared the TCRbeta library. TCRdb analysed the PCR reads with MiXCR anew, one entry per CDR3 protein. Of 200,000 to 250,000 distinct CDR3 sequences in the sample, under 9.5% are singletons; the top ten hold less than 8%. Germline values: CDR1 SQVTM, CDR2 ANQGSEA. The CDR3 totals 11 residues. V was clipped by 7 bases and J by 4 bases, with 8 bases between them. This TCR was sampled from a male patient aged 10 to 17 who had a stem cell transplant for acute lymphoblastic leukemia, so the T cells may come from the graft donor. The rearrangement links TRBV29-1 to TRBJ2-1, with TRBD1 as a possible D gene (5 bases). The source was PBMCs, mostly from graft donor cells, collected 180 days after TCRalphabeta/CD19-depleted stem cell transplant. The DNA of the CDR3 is TGCAGCGCTGACAGATACAATGAGCAGTTCTTC. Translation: CSADRYNEQFF.